This TCR beta chain was sequenced during a study of cytomegalovirus exposure and HLA in healthy donors. Whole-study context: The Caucasian-associated ancestry cluster contained about 80% of the roughly 400 genotyped donors.

Primers: 60 Vbeta forward and 13 Jbeta reverse. Measured with immunoSEQ multiplex PCR; TCRdb has only the in-frame clones, and not every one. The sample consists of about 100,000 clones, 84% of them appearing once. There are 15 residues in the CDR3. The junction had 9 bases not matched to a gene; V was cut back by 7 bases and J by 5 bases. CDR1 and CDR2 from the germline V gene are LNHDA and SQIVND (reference sequence). The sequence was obtained from a woman between 18 and 29 years old in good health and CMV-seronegative. The chain combines TRBV19 with TRBJ2-5, with 11 bases fitting TRBD2. Sequencing was performed on PBMCs. Here the CDR3 DNA reads TGTGCCAGTACGGAGACTAGCGGGGAGGGTGAGACCCAGTACTTC. This encodes CASTETSGEGETQYF.